These 19 T cell receptor beta chains share one sample of origin, sequenced in a study of T cell changes during pregnancy in multiple sclerosis. Only in-frame clones appear in the TCRdb table, and some are missing; sequencing was by immunoSEQ multiplex PCR. The sample shows 13,000 to 15,000 clones, about 92% of them seen only once. The material was peripheral blood, obtained in the second trimester of pregnancy. These receptors were collected from a female donor in good health, enrolled as a control in a pregnancy study.

The DNA for the CDR3 is TGTGCCATTGGGACCGGGACAGGGTCAAAACTGTTTTTT. This gives the protein CAIGTGTGSKLFF. The rearrangement links TRBV2 to TRBJ1-4; the match to TRBD1 covers 9 bases. V lost 10 bases and J lost 10; bases outside the gene matches: 10. The germline V gene has CDR1 SNHLY and CDR2 FYNNEI. The CDR3 spans 13 residues.

This chain uses TRBV19 with TRBJ2-6; D gene ambiguous. The V gene's germline CDR1 is LNHDA and CDR2 SQIVND (reference sequence). V shed 4 bases and J shed 1 base, with 8 bases lying between them. The CDR3 is 15 amino acids. The CDR3 is CASSTGASGANVLTF. In nucleotides, the CDR3 is TGTGCCAGTAGTACCGGAGCTTCTGGGGCCAACGTCCTGACTTTC.

The chain combines TRBV9 with TRBJ2-3, with D perhaps TRBD1 (6 bases). Trimming pared 3 bases from V and 4 bases from J, leaving 18 bases between. This CDR3 has 16 residues. In germline, CDR1 is SGDLS, CDR2 YYNGEE. The CDR3 is CASSAFQGLVADTQYF. CDR3 coding DNA: TGTGCCAGCAGCGCATTCCAGGGGTTGGTAGCAGATACGCAGTATTTT.

The chain couples TRBV13 to TRBJ1-2, with 8 nucleotides matching TRBD1. V shed 5 bases, J shed 5 bases, and the junction held 1 base outside the gene matches. Looked up from germline, CDR1 is PRHDT and CDR2 is FYEKMQ (reference sequence). The CDR3 spans 12 residues. The CDR3 DNA reads TGTGCCAGCAGCCGACAGGGGTATGGCTACACCTTC. This codes for CASSRQGYGYTF.

The chain recombines TRBV6-5 with TRBJ1-5; 8 positions match TRBD1. The CDR3 is made up of 15 amino acids. Germline CDR1 and CDR2: MNHEY and SVGAGI. Trimming took 4 bases from V and 5 from J; bases not matched to a gene: 7. The CDR3 sequence is CASSSRQGRDQPQHF. As DNA, the CDR3 is TGTGCCAGCAGTTCTCGACAGGGGAGGGATCAGCCCCAGCATTTT.

As to this clone: An end of the junction differs from the germline gene, which may be a read error. The chain is built from TRBV4-1 and TRBJ2-1, with 8 positions matching TRBD1. Germline CDR1 reads MGHRA; CDR2 reads YSYEKL. This CDR3 region has 16 residues. CDR3 in amino acids: CVSRGPVEISYNEQFF. The CDR3 region has the DNA TGCGTCAGCAGGGGGCCGGTGGAAATCTCCTACAATGAGCAGTTCTTC.

The chain links TRBV7-2 to TRBJ2-7; 11 nucleotides align to TRBD2. V shed 5 bases, J shed 9 bases, and the junction held 21 bases outside the gene matches. The germline CDR1 and CDR2 sequences are SGHTA and FQGNSA. CDR3 length: 18 amino acids. The CDR3 DNA sequence: TGTGCCAGCAGCCACAGACCGGGACTAGCGGTCCAAGGTGGTGGGCAGTACTTC. It specifies CASSHRPGLAVQGGGQYF.

This clone was found once. V is TRBV2 and J is TRBJ1-1; D may be TRBD1 (6 bases). CDR1 and CDR2 (germline): SNHLY, FYNNEI. The length of the CDR3 is 14 residues. With 5 bases removed from V and 0 bases from J, the gap between germline ends came to 10 bases. The CDR3 DNA reads as TGTGCCAGCAGTTTACAGGGAATGAACACTGAAGCTTTCTTT. Protein product: CASSLQGMNTEAFF.

The chain joins TRBV28 to TRBJ2-3; no firm D call. This CDR3 contains 13 residues. V dropped 3 bases and J dropped 4 bases, with 8 bases sitting between them. Germline values: CDR1 MDHEN, CDR2 SYDVKM. CDR3 nucleotide sequence: TGTGCCAGCAGTTTCCAGAGCGCAGATACGCAGTATTTT. Translated: CASSFQSADTQYF.

The gene calls are TRBV19 and TRBJ1-1; tentative D call: TRBD1 (6 bases). Germline CDR1 reads LNHDA; CDR2 reads SQIVND (reference sequence). V was shortened by 3 bases and J by 6 bases, with 17 bases between the two germline ends. The CDR3 has 15 amino acids. CDR3: CASSIIGRGLPEAFF. Written as DNA, the CDR3 is TGTGCCAGTAGTATTATCGGCAGGGGATTGCCTGAAGCTTTCTTT.

This sequence joins TRBV6-5 and TRBJ2-7; weak D call: TRBD2 (5 bases). With 0 bases removed from V and 2 bases from J, the gap between germline ends came to 14 bases. The CDR3 is 16 residues long. The germline CDR1 and CDR2 sequences are MNHEY and SVGAGI. This chain's CDR3 is CASSYSVAEGAYEQYF. The DNA of the CDR3 is TGTGCCAGCAGTTACTCAGTCGCAGAGGGAGCCTACGAGCAGTACTTC.

This clone was counted a single time. The chain joins TRBV27 to TRBJ1-1; D perhaps matches TRBD1 (5 bases). Trimming removed 3 bases at V and 1 base at J, with 9 bases between. The CDR3 loop spans 14 amino acids. The V gene's germline CDR1 is MNHEY and CDR2 SMNVEV (reference sequence). DNA for the CDR3: TGTGCCAGCAGTTTGGGAAGGGGGAACACTGAAGCTTTCTTT. It specifies CASSLGRGNTEAFF.

The genes are TRBV28 and TRBJ2-7, with 8 bases matching TRBD2. The germline gives CDR1 MDHEN, CDR2 SYDVKM. The CDR3 has 14 residues. J lost 2 bases, V lost 6 bases, and 6 bases had no gene match. In DNA form, the CDR3 reads TGTGCCAGCAGATTTAGCGGGACCCCCTACGAGCAGTACTTC. As protein: CASRFSGTPYEQYF.

Here the CDR3 DNA reads TGTGCCAGCAGCTTGGGGGGGGGCGCGGGGAACACTGAAGCTTTCTTT. It yields the protein CASSLGGGAGNTEAFF. The chain couples TRBV5-4 to TRBJ1-1; D perhaps matches TRBD1 (6 bases). The germline V gene encodes CDR1 SGHNT and CDR2 YYREEE (reference sequence). The V end was cut by 0 bases, the J end by 1 base, with 13 bases between. This CDR3 has 16 amino acids.

The chain recombines TRBV7-6 with TRBJ2-1; a possible D gene is TRBD2 (6 bases). V was shortened by 5 bases and J by 2 bases, with 13 bases between the two germline ends. Germline CDR1 and CDR2: SGHVS and FNYEAQ. CDR3 length equals 15 residues. CDR3 DNA sequence: TGTGCCAGCAGCGCCGACGGGGGAGCCTACAATGAGCAGTTCTTC. Amino acid sequence: CASSADGGAYNEQFF.

This chain joins TRBV4-2 and TRBJ1-2; D is possibly TRBD1 (6 bases). CDR1 is LGHNA, CDR2 YNFKEQ, per germline. CDR3 size: 16 residues. V lost 0 bases and J 4 bases, leaving 15 bases between the germline ends. CDR3 DNA sequence: TGTGCCAGCAGCCAAGATGGGGGCGCCCTCTTCTATGGCTACACCTTC. It encodes CASSQDGGALFYGYTF.

This chain uses TRBV6-4 with TRBJ2-3, with D perhaps matching TRBD2 (6 bases). The ends were cut back, 0 bases at V and 4 bases at J, with 11 bases in the middle. The CDR3 is 15 residues long. Germline V gives CDR1 MRHNA, CDR2 SNTAGT. CDR3 nucleotide sequence: TGTGCCAGCAGTGACTCGGTGGAGGGGTCAGATACGCAGTATTTT. Translation gives CASSDSVEGSDTQYF.

V usage is TRBV11-3 and J usage is TRBJ2-1, with 9 nucleotides matching TRBD2. This CDR3 has 16 amino acids. Germline lookup yields CDR1 SGHNT and CDR2 YENEEA. V lost 0 bases to trimming and J lost 3 bases; unmatched junction nucleotides: 3. Here the CDR3 reads CASSLEGGRGYNEQFF. The CDR3 DNA reads TGTGCCAGCAGCTTAGAAGGCGGGAGGGGCTACAATGAGCAGTTCTTC.

This chain links TRBV6-5 with TRBJ1-2; D might be TRBD1 (6 bases). This CDR3 contains 15 residues. Deletions cut 0 bases from V and 3 bases from J, with 11 bases between. CDR1 and CDR2 from the germline V gene are MNHEY and SVGAGI. CDR3 in amino acids: CASSYSLAGDYGYTF. DNA of the CDR3: TGTGCCAGCAGTTACTCCCTCGCAGGGGACTATGGCTACACCTTC.